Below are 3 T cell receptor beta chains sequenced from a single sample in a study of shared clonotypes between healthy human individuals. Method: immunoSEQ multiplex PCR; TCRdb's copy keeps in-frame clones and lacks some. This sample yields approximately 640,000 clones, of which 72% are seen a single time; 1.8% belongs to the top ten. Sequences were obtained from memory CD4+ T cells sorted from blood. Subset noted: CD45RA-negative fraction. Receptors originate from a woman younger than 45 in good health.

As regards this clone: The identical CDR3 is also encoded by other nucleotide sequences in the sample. The CDR3 region has the DNA TGTGCCAGCAGTTCCGGCCACGAGCAGTACTTC. Amino acids: CASSSGHEQYF. This chain joins TRBV6-5 and TRBJ2-7; D ambiguous. The CDR3 extends over 11 amino acids. The germline V and J ends were trimmed by 4 bases and 5 bases, with 6 bases remaining between them. The germline CDR1 and CDR2 sequences are MNHEY and SVGAGI.

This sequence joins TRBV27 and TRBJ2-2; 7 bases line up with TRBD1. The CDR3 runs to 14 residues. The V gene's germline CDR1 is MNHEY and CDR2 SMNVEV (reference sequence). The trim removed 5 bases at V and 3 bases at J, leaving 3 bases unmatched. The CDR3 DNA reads TGTGCCAGCAGTACGGACAGGTACACCGGGGAGCTGTTTTTT. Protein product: CASSTDRYTGELFF.

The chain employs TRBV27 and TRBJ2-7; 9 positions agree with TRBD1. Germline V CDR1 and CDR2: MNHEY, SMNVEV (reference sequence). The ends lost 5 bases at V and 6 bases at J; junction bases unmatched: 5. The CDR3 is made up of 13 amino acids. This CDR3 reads CASSLGTGTEQYF. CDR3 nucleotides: TGTGCCAGCAGTCTAGGGACAGGGACCGAGCAGTACTTC.